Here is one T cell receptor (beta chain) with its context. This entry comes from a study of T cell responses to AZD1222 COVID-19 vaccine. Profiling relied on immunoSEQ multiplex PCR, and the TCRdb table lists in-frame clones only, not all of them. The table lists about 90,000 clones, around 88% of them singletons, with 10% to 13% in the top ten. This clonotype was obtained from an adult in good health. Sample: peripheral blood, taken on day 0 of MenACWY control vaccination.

CDR3 sequence (DNA): TGTGCCAGCAGTGAAGGGGGCGACAGTCAGCCCCAGCATTTT. It specifies CASSEGGDSQPQHF. The V call is TRBV6-1, the J call TRBJ1-5, with D possibly matching TRBD1 (5 bases). This CDR3 is 14 amino acids long. V shed 1 base and J shed 6 bases, with 10 bases lying between them. Germline loops: CDR1 MNHNS, CDR2 SASEGT.